The present T cell receptor beta chain was sequenced within a study of PD-1 blockade in classical Hodgkin lymphoma. General study points: Nivolumab initiation under 1 year post-ASCT meant exclusion. For complete responders, baseline diversity was comparable to that of newly diagnosed patients.

This clone turned up a few times. Its specificity is not known. TCRdb keeps only in-frame clones here, not all; method: immunoSEQ multiplex PCR. This sample carries 90,000 to 100,000 clones, roughly four fifths of them seen once, and the ten largest clones take roughly 15%. Each patient experienced a relapse that followed autologous stem cell transplantation, and brentuximab vedotin exposure varied. The receptor was derived from a human donor with classical Hodgkin lymphoma. The sequenced sample was peripheral blood mononuclear cells (PBMCs), obtained before the second cycle of nivolumab.

The CDR3 sequence: CSAPPEHGYTF. CDR3 bases: TGCAGTGCCCCCCCGGAGCATGGCTACACCTTC. This sequence joins TRBV20-1 and TRBJ1-2; D is undetermined. There are 11 residues in the CDR3. Trimming stripped 6 bases from V and 6 bases from J, with 11 bases between. Germline loops: CDR1 DFQATT, CDR2 SNEGSKA (reference sequence).